These 16 T cell receptor beta chains came from one sample sequenced in a study of Ad26.COV2.S vaccination and SARS-CoV-2 variants. Data came from immunoSEQ multiplex PCR; TCRdb stores just in-frame clones and leaves some out. Here the sample spans hundreds of thousands of clones, over 75% being singletons. The treatment was: 19 received Ad26.COV2.S at low or high dose, single or two shots; 5 received placebo; per-sample allocation not given. Sampling occurred on day 63 after the first vaccine or placebo injection. The material sequenced was peripheral blood, taken in a trial of Ad26.COV2.S vaccine versus placebo. The receptors here all came from a person aged 18-60 years who received the Ad26.COV2.S COVID-19 vaccine or a placebo.

The chain employs TRBV9 and TRBJ2-7, with 10 nucleotides matching TRBD1. This CDR3 is 14 amino acids long. Germline CDR1 SGDLS, CDR2 YYNGEE. Germline trimming cut 7 bases from V and 5 bases from J; bases unmatched to any gene: 9. The CDR3 nucleotides are TGTGCCAGCGCCCCCGGGACAGGGGTCGACGAGCAGTACTTC. Amino acid sequence: CASAPGTGVDEQYF.

The chain recombines TRBV27 with TRBJ2-7; D tentatively reads TRBD1 or TRBD2 (5 bases each). CDR3 size: 14 residues. Trimming cost V 2 bases and J 7 bases, with 15 bases left between them. Germline assignment: CDR1 MNHEY and CDR2 SMNVEV (reference sequence). CDR3 amino acids: CASSLKGPRLEQYF. Here the CDR3 DNA reads TGTGCCAGCAGTTTAAAGGGACCGCGTCTGGAGCAGTACTTC.

The chain carries TRBV9 and TRBJ2-7; D gene ambiguous. Germline V CDR1 and CDR2: SGDLS, YYNGEE. The CDR3 extends over 13 amino acids. Trimming stripped 0 bases from V and 5 bases from J, with 9 bases between. The CDR3 protein is CASSVEGSDEQYF. For the CDR3, the DNA is TGTGCCAGCAGCGTAGAAGGTTCTGACGAGCAGTACTTC.

The chain links TRBV7-8 to TRBJ2-3; 10 nucleotides match TRBD1. J was trimmed by 6 bases and V by 5 bases; bases with no gene match: 14. Germline V gene data show CDR1 as SGHVS and CDR2 as FQNEAQ. The CDR3 has 17 amino acids. The CDR3 protein is CASSQWGTGELADTQYF. CDR3 DNA sequence: TGTGCCAGCAGCCAATGGGGGACAGGGGAGCTTGCGGATACGCAGTATTTT.

The J gene is TRBJ2-7, the V gene TRBV5-5, with D uncertain. Germline-derived CDR1 and CDR2 are SGHKS and YYEKEE (reference sequence). This CDR3 is 14 amino acids long. The V and J ends lost 1 base and 0 bases respectively, with 8 bases between them. The CDR3 here is CASSLYPSSYEQYF. CDR3 in DNA: TGTGCCAGCAGCTTGTACCCAAGCTCCTACGAGCAGTACTTC.

About this clone: Other DNA sequences from this sample encode an identical CDR3 as well. CDR3 residues: CATSRTGGTDTQYF. CDR3 sequence (DNA): TGTGCCACCAGCCGAACAGGGGGCACAGATACGCAGTATTTT. The chain joins TRBV24-1 to TRBJ2-3; 7 bases are shared with TRBD1. Germline V gives CDR1 KGHDR, CDR2 SFDVKD. V shed 7 bases, J shed 1 base, and the junction held 4 bases outside the gene matches. This CDR3 has 14 residues.

The chain has TRBV3-1 (or the pseudogene TRBV3-2) and TRBJ1-2; tentatively, D is TRBD1 (5 bases). The V end lost 3 bases, the J end lost 7 bases, and 18 bases lay between the germline ends. CDR1 is LGHDT, CDR2 YNNKEL, per germline (reference sequence). CDR3 length: 15 residues. In DNA, the CDR3 is TGTGCCAGCAGCCATAAGACGGCGACCGGGGGTGGCTACACCTTC. Its translation: CASSHKTATGGGYTF.

The CDR3 reads CASSLGSSYTF. Here the CDR3 DNA reads TGTGCCAGCAGTTTAGGCAGTAGCTACACCTTC. This rearrangement joins TRBV12-3 or TRBV12-4 to TRBJ1-2; D is unclear. The CDR3 consists of 11 residues. Deletions cut 1 base from V and 9 bases from J, with 6 bases between.

CDR3 nucleotides: TGTGCCAGCATCCGACTAGCGGGGGTTTTCACAGATACGCAGTATTTT. This codes for CASIRLAGVFTDTQYF. The chain is built from TRBV6-4 and TRBJ2-3, with 12 bases lining up with TRBD2. CDR1 MRHNA and CDR2 SNTAGT come from the germline V gene. CDR3 size: 16 residues. Losses at the gene ends were 7 bases for V and 2 bases for J; bases not matched to a gene: 7.

Within the sample, this clone is medium-sized. The J gene is TRBJ1-6, the V gene TRBV30; no definite D call. The length of the CDR3 is 16 residues. Between the trimmed V and J ends, which lost 0 bases and 7 bases, there was a span of 16 bases. CDR1 is GTSNPN, CDR2 SVGIG, per germline (reference sequence). The CDR3 loop reads CAWSVIASRRNSPLHF. The CDR3 DNA is TGTGCCTGGAGTGTAATCGCCTCAAGGAGGAATTCACCCCTCCACTTT. Filled out from reference TRBV30 and TRBJ1-6, the complete variable domain reads SQTIHQWPATLVQPVGSPLSLECTVEGTSNPNLYWYRQAAGRGLQLLFYSVGIGQISSEVPQNLSASRPQDRQFILSSKKLLLSDSGFYLCAWSVIASRRNSPLHFGNGTRLTVT.

J is TRBJ1-1 and V is TRBV19; 7 bases line up with TRBD1. Looked up from germline, CDR1 is LNHDA and CDR2 is SQIVND (reference sequence). V trimming: 4 bases; J trimming: 5 bases; junction bases outside the gene matches: 4. The CDR3 is 13 amino acids. CDR3 DNA: TGTGCCAGTAGTACAAACAGGGGTACTGAAGCTTTCTTT. It encodes CASSTNRGTEAFF.

This rearrangement joins TRBV7-8 to TRBJ2-1, with D possibly matching TRBD1 (6 bases). The germline CDR1 and CDR2 sequences are SGHVS and FQNEAQ. Trimming removed 6 bases from V and 0 bases from J, with 12 bases in between. The CDR3 has 15 amino acids. The CDR3 protein is CASSREQGSYNEQFF. The DNA for the CDR3 is TGTGCCAGCAGTCGTGAACAGGGCTCCTACAATGAGCAGTTCTTC.

This clone appeared a single time. The J gene is TRBJ1-1, the V gene TRBV12-5; D gene uncertain. CDR3 length: 13 residues. Trimming stripped 7 bases from V and 1 base from J, with 10 bases between. CDR1 and CDR2 from the germline V gene are LGHNT and FRNRAP. For the CDR3, the DNA is TGTGCTAGTGTCGTGGACCGGAACACTGAAGCTTTCTTT. Translated, it gives CASVVDRNTEAFF.

This clone was counted between two and nine times. The junction departs from germline at one end; a sequencing error may be responsible. The chain links TRBV2 to TRBJ1-1; TRBD1 matches 7 bases. Germline V gene lookup returns CDR1 SNHLY and CDR2 FYNNEI. The CDR3 extends over 13 amino acids. CDR3 nucleotide sequence: TGTGCCACCAGTCGGACAGGGAACACTGAAGCTTTCTTT. It yields the protein CATSRTGNTEAFF.

The genes are TRBV27 and TRBJ1-5; D ambiguous. Germline V gives CDR1 MNHEY, CDR2 SMNVEV (reference sequence). The CDR3 runs 15 residues. Trimming removed 0 bases from V and 2 bases from J, with 8 bases in between. CDR3: CASSLSSGGNQPQHF. The DNA of the CDR3 is TGTGCCAGCAGTTTATCGAGTGGAGGCAATCAGCCCCAGCATTTT.

This clone was detected only once. The chain is built from TRBV6-5 and TRBJ1-1, with D hard to call. Trimming left V 2 bases short and J 8 bases short, with 18 bases between. The germline V gene encodes CDR1 MNHEY and CDR2 SVGAGI. CDR3 length: 15 residues. The CDR3 sequence: CASSYHGHKTREAFF. The CDR3 DNA is TGTGCCAGCAGTTACCACGGGCACAAGACAAGGGAAGCTTTCTTT.